The present T cell receptor (beta chain) was sequenced within a study of human T cells and chemical hapten exposure (dated by TCRdb to the early 2020s). The study in broad terms: Libraries were pooled for sequencing, and per-sample TCR yields varied mainly because of small differences in library volumes within the pool. Peripheral blood TCR repertoire changes were tracked in vivo in alopecia patients during primary and secondary sensitization to the hapten diphenylcyclopropenone (DPC). Both TCR alpha and TCR beta chains were sequenced from each blood RNA sample. Summary of the overall study and its limitations: DPC sensitization did not change how many TCRs were above 1 in 1000 frequency, and no evidence was found of alterations in global repertoire structure. Repeated subsampling changed both the strength of the expansion versus patch-test correlation and the threshold at which the correlation became significant.

For this clonotype: The specificity of this receptor is unknown. No base quality values were provided; no much bigger clone lies one nucleotide off.

CDR1 and CDR2, looked up from the germline V gene, are MDHEN and SYDVKM. Trimming leaves V shorter by 0 bases and J shorter by 2 bases, with the junction holding 2 bases beyond the gene matches. Measured from the cysteine to the phenylalanine, the CDR3 is 19 residues long. Solely the CDR3 DNA is kept, with 57 bases framed from the first base. The library relied on 5' RACE. Sequencing was performed on an Illumina MiSeq. During library preparation, unique molecular identifiers were attached to individual cDNA molecules so that TCRs could be counted quantitatively and reproducibly. The published analysis was carried out like this. Samples had a median of approximately 96,000 TCRs, with a range from about 20,000 to 690,600. The Decombinator software suite was used to annotate V, J and CDR3 in the TCR reads. For the PS versus PT1 abundance plots, all samples were subsampled to the same number of TCRs (28,000). TCRs were defined as expanded if absent before sensitization and observed at least eight times at the 2-week time point. TCRdb reanalyzed the raw reads on its own, using fastp at Q25 for trimming and MiXCR for clone calling, and kept in-frame beta chains. Every entry covers one CDR3 protein and lists the most common genes and DNA from its rows. TCRdb, rather than the study authors, made the V and J calls. The sample table records approximately 80,000 distinct CDR3 sequences; about 15% of these occur just once. The top ten clonotypes cover over 6.5% of the sample.

Total RNA was extracted from unfractionated whole blood collected in Tempus Blood RNA tubes. Five or six healthy volunteers served as TCR sequencing controls and were bled at day 0, 2 weeks and 6 weeks. The receptor comes from a female donor in good health. The rearranged segments are TRBV28 and TRBJ2-6; 15 bases in between match TRBD2. CDR3 region: CASSLWGTSGRTGANVLTF. The nucleotide sequence is given as TGTGCCAGCAGTTTATGGGGGACTAGCGGGAGGACTGGGGCCAACGTCCTGACTTTC.